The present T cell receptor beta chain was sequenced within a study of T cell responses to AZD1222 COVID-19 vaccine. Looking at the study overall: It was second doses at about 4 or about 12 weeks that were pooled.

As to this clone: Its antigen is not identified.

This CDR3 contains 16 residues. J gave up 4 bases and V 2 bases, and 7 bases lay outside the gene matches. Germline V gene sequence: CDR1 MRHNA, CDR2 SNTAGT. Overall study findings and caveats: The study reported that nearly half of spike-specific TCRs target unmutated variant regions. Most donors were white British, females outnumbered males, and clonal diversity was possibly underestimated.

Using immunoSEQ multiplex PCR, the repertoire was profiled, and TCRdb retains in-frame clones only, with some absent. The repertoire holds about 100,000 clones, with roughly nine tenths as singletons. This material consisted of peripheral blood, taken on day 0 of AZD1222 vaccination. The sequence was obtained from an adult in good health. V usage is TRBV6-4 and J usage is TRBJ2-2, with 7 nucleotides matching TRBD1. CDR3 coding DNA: TGTGCCAGCAGTGACCACCAGGGGGATGGCACCGGGGAGCTGTTTTTT. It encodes CASSDHQGDGTGELFF.